The rows below give T cell receptor beta chains drawn from one sample of a study of blood T cell repertoires in COVID-19. This table comes from immunoSEQ multiplex PCR, and its TCRdb copy is limited to in-frame clones, with some not included. The sample lists more than 60,000 clones, approximately 84% seen once, with about 5.8% in the top ten. Input material: peripheral blood. The origin of the receptors is a man in his sixties with active or convalescent COVID-19. CDR3s include the opening cysteine and the closing phenylalanine or tryptophan. The order of the fields is clone size, J gene, V gene, D gene, CDR3 DNA, CDR3 protein. A D gene is named only where the DNA matches it firmly. Size values are once, few and many counts, or a class for expanded clones, and some rows have none.

>-|TRBJ1-2|TRBV2|TRBD1
TGTGCCGGCACGGACAGGGCCGGGAACTATGGCTACACCTTC
CAGTDRAGNYGYTF
>-|TRBJ1-5|TRBV14|-
TGTGCCAGCAGCCAGGGGCCAGGACACTATAGCAATCAGCCCCAGCATTTT
CASSQGPGHYSNQPQHF
>-|TRBJ2-3|TRBV19|TRBD2
TGTGCCAGTAGACCCCTAGCGGGGGAAATCACAGATACGCAGTATTTT
CASRPLAGEITDTQYF
>-|TRBJ2-3|TRBV5-1|TRBD1
TGCGCCAGCAGCCTGGGACAGGCGACAGATACGCAGTATTTT
CASSLGQATDTQYF
>once|TRBJ2-7|TRBV7-9|TRBD1
TGTGCCAGCAGCCAGGGACAGGGACCCTCCGAGCAGTACTTC
CASSQGQGPSEQYF
>-|TRBJ2-5|TRBV4-3|-
TGCGCCAGCAGCCCCGGGATCCAAGAGACCCAGTACTTC
CASSPGIQETQYF
>-|TRBJ1-6|TRBV6-5|-
TGTGCCAGCAGCCCCGGGAGGTCCTATAATTCACCCCTCCACTTT
CASSPGRSYNSPLHF
>-|TRBJ2-5|TRBV14|-
TGTGCCAGCAGCCAAGAGCCGTTCGGGGAGACCCAGTACTTC
CASSQEPFGETQYF
>-|TRBJ1-2|TRBV29-1|-
TGCAGCGTTGAAGAAAGTTCGACATCCGGCTACACCTTC
CSVEESSTSGYTF
>-|TRBJ1-2|TRBV19|TRBD1
TGTGCCATCTCCTCGGGACAGGGAAGGAGCTATGGCTACACCTTC
CAISSGQGRSYGYTF
>once|TRBJ1-6|TRBV6-5|-
TGTGCCAGCACTCCACAGGTTAATGGTTCACCCCTCCACTTT
CASTPQVNGSPLHF
>once|TRBJ2-3|TRBV24-1|-
TGTGCCACCAGTCAAAGTCTTCCCCAAACTAGCACAGATACGCAGTATTTT
CATSQSLPQTSTDTQYF
>once|TRBJ1-2|TRBV7-2|-
TGTGCCAGCAGCCCCTCGGTGGACTATGGCTACACCTTC
CASSPSVDYGYTF
>-|TRBJ2-1|TRBV10-3|TRBD1
TGTGCCATCGGGGACAGGGGCCATGAGCAGTTCTTC
CAIGDRGHEQFF
>-|TRBJ2-1|TRBV12-5|-
TGTGCTAGTGGTTTGGTAGGCGGGGCTAGTTCGTTTGAGCAGTTCTTC
CASGLVGGASSFEQFF
>few|TRBJ1-3|TRBV18|TRBD1
TGTGCCAGCTCACCACCGGGACAGGGAGGCGGTGGAAACACCATATATTTT
CASSPPGQGGGGNTIYF
>-|TRBJ1-2|TRBV19|-
TGTGCCAGTAGCGGGTATGGCTACACCTTC
CASSGYGYTF
>-|TRBJ2-5|TRBV10-3|-
TGTGCCATCAGCACAGGAGGGAGCGAAGAGACCCAGTACTTC
CAISTGGSEETQYF
>-|TRBJ2-3|TRBV12-3/TRBV12-4|-
TGTGCCAGCAGTTTAACGGGGGATACGCAGTATTTT
CASSLTGDTQYF
>-|TRBJ1-2|TRBV6-2/TRBV6-3|-
TGTGCCAGCAGTCGAAGGGACACGGAAATTGGCTACACCTTC
CASSRRDTEIGYTF
>-|TRBJ2-1|TRBV6-5|-
TGTGCCAGCAGTTACTCGATTAGTGCGGCTGAGCAGTTCTTC
CASSYSISAAEQFF
>-|TRBJ2-2|TRBV4-3|-
TGCGCCAGCAGCCAAGTATCGGGGACAAACACCGGGGAGCTGTTTTTT
CASSQVSGTNTGELFF
>few|TRBJ1-4|TRBV29-1|TRBD1
TGCAGCGTTGGCAGGGGGCAAAATGAAAAACTGTTTTTT
CSVGRGQNEKLFF
>-|TRBJ2-6|TRBV5-1|-
TGCGCCAGCAGCTTCCGACAGCCCTCTGGGGCCAACGTCCTGACTTTC
CASSFRQPSGANVLTF
>-|TRBJ2-3|TRBV4-3|TRBD2
TGCGCCAGCAGCCAAGATTTGCGCGGGGGGGCAGATACGCAGTATTTT
CASSQDLRGGADTQYF
>-|TRBJ2-1|TRBV18|TRBD2
TGTGCCAGCTCACCACTTGGTAGCGGGGGATCCTCCTACAATGAGCAGTTCTTC
CASSPLGSGGSSYNEQFF
>few|TRBJ2-7|TRBV2|-
TGTGCCAGCAGGTGGGCGGAGCGGCGCAACTACGAGCAGTACTTC
CASRWAERRNYEQYF
>-|TRBJ1-3|TRBV3-1/TRBV3-2|-
TGTGCCAGCAGCCTGACTCCCTTAGTCGCTGGAAACACCATATATTTT
CASSLTPLVAGNTIYF
>-|TRBJ2-3|TRBV27|TRBD2
TGTGCCAGCAGTTTACGGCTAGCGGGCACAGATACGCAGTATTTT
CASSLRLAGTDTQYF
>-|TRBJ2-3|TRBV18|-
TGTGCCAGCTCACAGGGGTCTAGCACAGATACGCAGTATTTT
CASSQGSSTDTQYF
>-|TRBJ1-2|TRBV14|TRBD1
TGTGCCAGCAGCCAAGTAGGGACAGGGGGATTCGACGGCTACACCTTC
CASSQVGTGGFDGYTF
>-|TRBJ2-7|TRBV20-1|-
TGCAGTGCGCGTAGCGGCCACGAGCAGTACTTC
CSARSGHEQYF
>-|TRBJ2-3|TRBV7-9|TRBD2
TGTGCCAGCAGCCCAGGACTAGCGGGAAACACAGATACGCAGTATTTT
CASSPGLAGNTDTQYF
>few|TRBJ2-1|TRBV19|TRBD1
TGTGCCAGTAGCAAGACCCGGGGACAGGCTGGAGATGAGCAGTTCTTC
CASSKTRGQAGDEQFF
>-|TRBJ1-5|TRBV18|-
TGTGCCAGCTCACCACCGGGAGGCCCCAATCAGCCCCAGCATTTT
CASSPPGGPNQPQHF
>-|TRBJ1-1|TRBV5-4|TRBD1
TGTGCCAGCAGCTTCGTTGGACAGGGAGGCACTGAAGCTTTCTTT
CASSFVGQGGTEAFF
>-|TRBJ2-3|TRBV4-2|-
TGTGCCAGCAGCCAAGGGGAAGTAGCGGATACGCAGTATTTT
CASSQGEVADTQYF
>-|TRBJ1-1|TRBV27|TRBD1
TGTGCCAGCAGTCTCGGACAGGGGGGTCGTTTCTCTGAAGCTTTCTTT
CASSLGQGGRFSEAFF
>-|TRBJ1-2|TRBV7-2|TRBD1
TGTGCCAGCAGCTTAGGGGACAGAGCCTATGGCTACACCTTC
CASSLGDRAYGYTF
>once|TRBJ1-5|TRBV4-2|-
TGTGCCAGCAGCCAAGAAGGGGGAAGGAAGCGCAATCAGCCCCAGCATTTT
CASSQEGGRKRNQPQHF
>few|TRBJ1-3|TRBV2|-
TGTGCCAGCAGTGCAACAAGACAAACGCTCTCTGGAAACACCATATATTTT
CASSATRQTLSGNTIYF
>few|TRBJ1-4|TRBV18|-
TGTGCCAGCTCACGACCTTCAGTGGAACTGTTTTTT
CASSRPSVELFF
>-|TRBJ1-1|TRBV4-2|-
TGTGCCAGCAGCCAAGTTCCGGGACTATTCACTGAAGCTTTCTTT
CASSQVPGLFTEAFF
>-|TRBJ2-2|TRBV7-7|-
TGTGCTAGCAGCCTAGGGGGGCAGGGGATCACCGGGGAGCTGTTTTTT
CASSLGGQGITGELFF
>-|TRBJ2-5|TRBV6-2/TRBV6-3|TRBD2
TGTGCCAGCAGTTACCCCCAAGGGCTAGCGGGGGGGCAAGAGACCCAGTACTTC
CASSYPQGLAGGQETQYF
>-|TRBJ2-3|TRBV5-4|-
TGTGCCAGCAGCGCTAGTCCGGGACTCCTCTATAGCACAGATACGCAGTATTTT
CASSASPGLLYSTDTQYF
>-|TRBJ1-2|TRBV12-3/TRBV12-4|-
TGTGCCAGCAGTTTGGAGGGGTTTGGCTACACCTTC
CASSLEGFGYTF
>-|TRBJ2-6|TRBV19|TRBD1
TGTGCCAGTACCCTGGGGGGACAGGGGACCCACCTGACTTTC
CASTLGGQGTHLTF
>-|TRBJ1-2|TRBV18|-
TGTGCCAGCTCACCCACCGCCGGGACTTGGATGGATGGCTACACCTTC
CASSPTAGTWMDGYTF
>-|TRBJ1-3|TRBV3-1/TRBV3-2|-
TGTGCCAGCAGCAAAGGTTTCCGGGGAAACTCTGGAAACACCATATATTTT
CASSKGFRGNSGNTIYF
>-|TRBJ1-1|TRBV24-1|-
TGTGCCCCCGAGGACATGGCAGGCCTGAACACTGAAGCTTTCTTT
CAPEDMAGLNTEAFF
>-|TRBJ1-1|TRBV2|-
TGTGCCAGCAGCCCCTTAGGAGGGGCTGAAGCTTTCTTT
CASSPLGGAEAFF
>-|TRBJ2-3|TRBV19|TRBD2
TGTGCCAGTAGTATATTTTCTAGCGGGGGGCGTGTAGGAGATACGCAGTATTTT
CASSIFSSGGRVGDTQYF
>-|TRBJ1-1|TRBV9|TRBD1
TGTGCCAGCAGCTTCCGGGACAGGAGTCACGAAGCTTTCTTT
CASSFRDRSHEAFF
>-|TRBJ2-5|TRBV9|TRBD2
TGTGCCAGCAGCGCGCGGGGGGGCCACGAGACCCAGTACTTC
CASSARGGHETQYF